Listed below are T cell receptor beta chains from one sample, sequenced in a study of control samples from healthy donors and cancer patients. Produced via immunoSEQ multiplex PCR; TCRdb's table is partial and in-frame only. The sample includes some 410,000 clones, around nine tenths of them seen just once. Sequenced material: PBMCs. The receptors stem from a man aged 35 to 55 with head and neck cancer. The CDR3 runs from the conserved cysteine through the conserved F or W. Fields, in order: V gene, J gene, CDR3 protein.

V gene: TRBV7-2
J gene: TRBJ1-2
CDR3 protein: CASSLGAGVENGYTF

V gene: TRBV2
J gene: TRBJ2-7
CDR3 protein: CASSEAPRGTYEQYF

V gene: TRBV7-2
J gene: TRBJ1-5
CDR3 protein: CASSLVSGSNQPQHF

V gene: TRBV5-1
J gene: TRBJ1-1
CDR3 protein: CASSLGSRAVNTEAFF

V gene: TRBV30
J gene: TRBJ2-6
CDR3 protein: CAWSSTGFPGANVLTF

V gene: TRBV5-1
J gene: TRBJ2-1
CDR3 protein: CASSLYSGSVYNEQFF

V gene: TRBV28
J gene: TRBJ2-3
CDR3 protein: CASSPSGVPVPHTDTQYF

V gene: TRBV7-2
J gene: TRBJ2-7
CDR3 protein: CASSPESGRANEQYF

V gene: TRBV2
J gene: TRBJ1-2
CDR3 protein: CASSPPGTGGLKAF

V gene: TRBV7-8
J gene: TRBJ2-1
CDR3 protein: CASSLWGGTSGNNEQFF

V gene: TRBV28
J gene: TRBJ1-5
CDR3 protein: CASSSGPQVNQPQHF

V gene: TRBV7-6
J gene: TRBJ2-2
CDR3 protein: CASSPMTGLASGELFF

V gene: TRBV19
J gene: TRBJ1-1
CDR3 protein: CASSPFLTAMNTEAFF

V gene: TRBV4-3
J gene: TRBJ2-1
CDR3 protein: CASSPVLSSYNEQFF

V gene: TRBV27
J gene: TRBJ2-1
CDR3 protein: CASSHIMGLPLSGSSYNEQFF

V gene: TRBV30
J gene: TRBJ2-7
CDR3 protein: CAWSSGQGISYEQYF

V gene: TRBV12-3/TRBV12-4
J gene: TRBJ2-5
CDR3 protein: CASSFVRRETQYF

V gene: TRBV3-1/TRBV3-2
J gene: TRBJ2-7
CDR3 protein: CASSQTAGGREQYF

V gene: TRBV28
J gene: TRBJ1-2
CDR3 protein: CASSFRGGYTF

V gene: TRBV6-5
J gene: TRBJ1-3
CDR3 protein: CASSFGGAGNTIYF

V gene: TRBV12-3/TRBV12-4
J gene: TRBJ1-4
CDR3 protein: CATNVLGKLFF

V gene: TRBV7-6
J gene: TRBJ1-4
CDR3 protein: CASSSSIDGGKKLFF

V gene: TRBV11-2
J gene: TRBJ1-1
CDR3 protein: CASSLVRGTKNTEAFF

V gene: TRBV19
J gene: TRBJ1-2
CDR3 protein: CASSPVNYGYTF

V gene: TRBV19
J gene: TRBJ2-3
CDR3 protein: CASSVRDRGTDTQYF

V gene: TRBV27
J gene: TRBJ2-3
CDR3 protein: CASSLSRAGGPSDTQYF

V gene: TRBV7-2
J gene: TRBJ1-1
CDR3 protein: CASSPAGGWNTEAFF

V gene: TRBV30
J gene: TRBJ1-6
CDR3 protein: CAWIRDSHYNSPLHF

V gene: TRBV11-2
J gene: TRBJ2-7
CDR3 protein: CASSLDRGKLDEQYF

V gene: TRBV5-1
J gene: TRBJ2-7
CDR3 protein: CASSLMSGSSYEQYF

V gene: TRBV4-2
J gene: TRBJ2-3
CDR3 protein: CASSQDLASGGRKTDTQYF

V gene: TRBV2
J gene: TRBJ1-1
CDR3 protein: CASSEDRGTEAFF

V gene: TRBV5-1
J gene: TRBJ1-4
CDR3 protein: CASSDDFNEKLFF

V gene: TRBV7-9
J gene: TRBJ2-7
CDR3 protein: CASSPGTSVYEQYF

V gene: TRBV2
J gene: TRBJ2-7
CDR3 protein: CASTGEAGGYF

V gene: TRBV7-2
J gene: TRBJ2-5
CDR3 protein: CASSLSGRQETQYF

V gene: TRBV12-3/TRBV12-4
J gene: TRBJ2-7
CDR3 protein: CASSYGRSYEQYF

V gene: TRBV6-1
J gene: TRBJ2-1
CDR3 protein: CASSEMRGLYNEQFF